The sequence of this T cell receptor beta chain was determined in a study of OX40 agonist ivuxolimab in advanced cancers. Study-level points and caveats: On average, a greater number of expanded clones characterised CD8+ T cells relative to CD4+. Clonal expansion from baseline to week 6 occurred in both CD4+ and CD8+ T cells.

About this clone: The antigen is not known.

Profiling relied on immunoSEQ multiplex PCR, and the TCRdb table lists in-frame clones only, not all of them. The table includes around 100,000 clones, 70% to 90% detected once. Germline V gene data show CDR1 as MNHNS and CDR2 as SASEGT. The germline V and J ends were trimmed by 0 bases and 4 bases, with 13 bases remaining between them. CDR3 length equals 16 residues. This sequence originates from an adult with an advanced solid tumor such as melanoma, head and neck, liver or kidney cancer. This chain uses TRBV6-1 with TRBJ1-5; a weak D match, TRBD1 (6 bases). The specimen was CD4+ or CD8+ T cells sorted from blood, collected in a trial of the OX40 agonist ivuxolimab. CDR3 nucleotides: TGTGCCAGCAGTGAAGCGTCAGGGGTACTAAATCAGCCCCAGCATTTT. It encodes CASSEASGVLNQPQHF.